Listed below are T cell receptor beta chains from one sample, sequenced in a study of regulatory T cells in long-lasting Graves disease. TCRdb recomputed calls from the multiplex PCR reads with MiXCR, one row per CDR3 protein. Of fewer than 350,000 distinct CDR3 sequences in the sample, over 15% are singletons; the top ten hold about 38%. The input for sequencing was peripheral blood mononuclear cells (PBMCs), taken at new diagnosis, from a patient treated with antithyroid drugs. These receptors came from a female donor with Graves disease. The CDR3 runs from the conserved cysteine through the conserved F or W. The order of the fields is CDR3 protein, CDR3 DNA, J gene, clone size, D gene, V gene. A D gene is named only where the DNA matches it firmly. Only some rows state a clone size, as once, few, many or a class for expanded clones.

CASRSGTGNRAYEQYF TGTGCCAGCAGGTCCGGGACAGGGAATCGGGCCTACGAGCAGTACTTC TRBJ2-7 few TRBD1 TRBV6-1
CASRSGGRNTEAFF TGTGCCAGCCGGTCCGGCGGTAGGAACACTGAAGCTTTCTTT TRBJ1-1 many NA TRBV27
CASSQDGEYGYTF TGCGCCAGCAGCCAAGATGGGGAGTATGGCTACACCTTC TRBJ1-2 many NA TRBV4-1
CAWSSGTGGEAFF TGTGCCTGGAGTTCAGGGACAGGGGGTGAAGCTTTCTTT TRBJ1-1 many TRBD1 TRBV30
CASSSGGGRARVAKNIQYF TGTGCCAGCAGTTCCGGGGGAGGGAGGGCCCGAGTAGCCAAAAACATTCAGTACTTC TRBJ2-4 NA TRBD2 TRBV28
CASSYLQGGNEKLFF TGTGCCAGCAGTTACCTGCAGGGTGGGAATGAAAAACTGTTTTTT TRBJ1-4 many NA TRBV6-5
CALTPNTEAFF TGTGCCCTCACCCCAAACACTGAAGCTTTCTTT TRBJ1-1 many NA TRBV30
CASSVGNGTNEKLFF TGTGCCAGCAGCGTAGGTAACGGTACAAATGAAAAACTGTTTTTT TRBJ1-4 many NA TRBV9
CASSPEGGGAQPQHF TGTGCCAGCAGCCCCGAGGGTGGGGGTGCTCAGCCCCAGCATTTT TRBJ1-5 NA NA TRBV16
CASSQGPREGSNQPQHF TGTGCCAGCAGCCAGGGACCCCGGGAAGGGAGCAATCAGCCCCAGCATTTT TRBJ1-5 NA NA TRBV2
CSARLAGGSYEQYF TGCAGTGCTAGACTAGCGGGAGGTTCCTACGAGCAGTACTTC TRBJ2-7 NA TRBD2 TRBV20-1
CASSPGQGGRQPQHF TGTGCCAGCAGTCCTGGACAGGGGGGAAGGCAGCCCCAGCATTTT TRBJ1-5 NA TRBD1 TRBV28
CASSLREGYEQFF TGTGCCAGCAGCCTCCGTGAGGGGTACGAGCAGTTCTTC TRBJ2-1 many NA TRBV7-3
CASSLDLGWDTGELFF TGTGCCAGCAGCTTAGACCTCGGGTGGGACACCGGGGAGCTGTTTTTT TRBJ2-2 many NA TRBV11-1
CASSLKPPNTGELFF TGTGCCAGCAGTTTAAAACCCCCCAACACCGGGGAGCTGTTTTTT TRBJ2-2 many NA TRBV28
CASSQFRGLAGKGAYEQYF TGTGCCAGCAGCCAATTCCGGGGACTAGCGGGAAAGGGGGCCTACGAGCAGTACTTC TRBJ2-7 NA TRBD2 TRBV14
CASVGQGAETQYF TGTGCCAGTGTGGGACAGGGAGCCGAGACCCAGTACTTC TRBJ2-5 few TRBD1 TRBV19
CATSTRPGTGGTDTQYF TGTGCCACCAGCACCCGACCCGGGACAGGGGGCACAGATACGCAGTATTTT TRBJ2-3 NA TRBD1 TRBV15
CASSFSTEGGGYEQYF TGTGCCAGCAGTTTTTCGACCGAGGGGGGAGGCTACGAGCAGTACTTC TRBJ2-7 many NA TRBV12-3/TRBV12-4
CASRDRAYGYTF TGTGCCAGCAGGGACAGGGCCTATGGCTACACCTTC TRBJ1-2 many TRBD1 TRBV6-1
CASTTNRRYSNQPQHF TGTGCCAGCACCACGAACAGACGATATAGCAATCAGCCCCAGCATTTT TRBJ1-5 few NA TRBV28
CASSGPGQQAFF TGTGCCAGCAGCGGACCGGGACAGCAAGCTTTCTTT TRBJ1-1 many TRBD1 TRBV28
CASSVDLMETQYF TGTGCCAGCAGCGTCGACCTGATGGAGACGCAGTATTTT TRBJ2-3 few NA TRBV9
CASSRAGGTEAFF TGTGCCAGCAGTAGGGCCGGGGGCACTGAAGCTTTCTTT TRBJ1-1 many NA TRBV12-3/TRBV12-4
CASSQLKRGPYGYTF TGTGCCAGCAGCCAACTAAAAAGGGGCCCTTATGGCTACACCTTC TRBJ1-2 few NA TRBV28
CATSNKGSGGGELFF TGTGCCACCTCCAATAAGGGTAGCGGGGGCGGGGAGCTGTTTTTT TRBJ2-2 many TRBD2 TRBV19
CASNRQANYGYTF TGTGCCAGCAACAGACAGGCTAACTATGGCTACACCTTC TRBJ1-2 NA NA TRBV2
CASSSLGTGHPYEQYF TGTGCCAGCAGCTCCCTAGGGACAGGGCACCCCTACGAGCAGTACTTC TRBJ2-7 many TRBD1 TRBV11-2
CSAPKRGRASSEAFF TGCAGTGCCCCGAAGAGGGGGCGAGCTTCATCTGAAGCTTTCTTT TRBJ1-1 many TRBD1 TRBV20-1
CASTPTGRSYEQYF TGTGCCAGCACCCCGACCGGCAGGTCCTACGAGCAGTACTTC TRBJ2-7 few NA TRBV28
CASSFSEGYEQYF TGTGCCAGCAGTTTCTCTGAGGGTTACGAGCAGTACTTC TRBJ2-7 many NA TRBV7-6
CASSLTGGPLNEQFF TGTGCCAGCAGTTTAACGGGGGGACCCCTCAATGAGCAGTTCTTC TRBJ2-1 many TRBD2 TRBV28
CASSLVVGGSRPTDEQFF TGTGCCAGCAGTTTAGTTGTGGGCGGGAGCCGCCCAACGGACGAGCAGTTCTTC TRBJ2-1 many TRBD2 TRBV12-3/TRBV12-4
CASSERGSYNEQFF TGTGCCAGCAGTGAAAGGGGCTCCTACAATGAGCAGTTCTTC TRBJ2-1 NA NA TRBV6-2/TRBV6-3
CASSPRGGSTGELFF TGTGCCAGCAGCCCACGAGGGGGGAGTACCGGGGAGCTGTTTTTT TRBJ2-2 NA NA TRBV14
CASSMGLAGSYRDNEQFF TGTGCCAGCAGCATGGGACTAGCGGGCTCCTACAGGGACAATGAGCAGTTCTTC TRBJ2-1 many TRBD2 TRBV5-5
CASSGGRGGTYNEQFF TGTGCCAGCAGCGGGGGCAGGGGAGGGACCTACAATGAGCAGTTCTTC TRBJ2-1 few NA TRBV2
CASSLSGETQYF TGTGCCAGCAGTTTATCTGGGGAGACCCAGTACTTC TRBJ2-5 few NA TRBV7-9
CASKRDYHNEQFF TGTGCCAGCAAACGGGACTACCACAATGAGCAGTTCTTC TRBJ2-1 many TRBD2 TRBV28
CASSKAGASGPASTDTQYF TGTGCCAGCAGTAAAGCTGGGGCTAGCGGCCCTGCTAGCACAGATACGCAGTATTTT TRBJ2-3 many TRBD2 TRBV27
CALGINEQFF TGTGCCCTCGGGATTAATGAGCAGTTCTTC TRBJ2-1 NA NA TRBV6-2/TRBV6-3
CASSYGRAETQYF TGTGCCAGCAGCTACGGACGGGCAGAGACCCAGTACTTC TRBJ2-5 many NA TRBV28
CASSPRDGSRDEQFF TGTGCCAGCAGTCCCCGGGACGGTAGCAGGGATGAGCAGTTCTTC TRBJ2-1 many NA TRBV6-1
CASSLKSSYNSPLHF TGTGCCAGCAGCCTAAAGTCGTCCTATAATTCACCCCTCCACTTT TRBJ1-6 many NA TRBV3-1
CASIARRGRLDTEAFF TGTGCCAGTATCGCCAGGAGGGGGCGATTGGACACTGAAGCTTTCTTT TRBJ1-1 many TRBD1 TRBV19
CATSRDLGGPYGYTF TGTGCCACCAGCAGAGATTTAGGGGGTCCCTATGGCTACACCTTC TRBJ1-2 many NA TRBV15
CASSLAGNLNTEAFF TGTGCCAGCAGCTTAGCGGGCAATTTGAACACTGAAGCTTTCTTT TRBJ1-1 many NA TRBV7-9
CSVDPAGETQYF TGCAGCGTTGACCCCGCGGGGGAGACCCAGTACTTC TRBJ2-5 few NA TRBV29-1
CASSWEFGGMETQYF TGTGCCAGCAGTTGGGAGTTCGGGGGGATGGAGACCCAGTACTTC TRBJ2-5 many TRBD2 TRBV7-9
CASSLEGVLAFF TGTGCCAGCAGCTTAGAAGGGGTGTTAGCTTTCTTT TRBJ1-1 NA NA TRBV7-9
CASSIKGNYGYTF TGTGCCAGCAGTATAAAGGGAAACTATGGCTACACCTTC TRBJ1-2 many NA TRBV27
CSARSTEREGYNEQFF TGCAGTGCTAGATCAACAGAGCGGGAGGGGTACAATGAGCAGTTCTTC TRBJ2-1 NA TRBD2 TRBV20-1
CATSDRRVLEETQYF TGTGCCACCAGTGACCGACGGGTTTTGGAGGAGACCCAGTACTTC TRBJ2-5 many NA TRBV24-1
CASRAWGEETQYF TGTGCCAGCAGAGCTTGGGGAGAAGAGACCCAGTACTTC TRBJ2-5 many NA TRBV27
CASSFSRGDTQYF TGTGCCAGCAGCTTCTCACGTGGAGATACGCAGTATTTT TRBJ2-3 many NA TRBV7-2